This TCR beta chain was recorded in a study of long-term antiretroviral therapy in people with HIV. Version v3.0 of the immunoSEQ assay ran at survey level. Repertoires were generated with immunoSEQ multiplex PCR, while TCRdb's copy carries only in-frame clones and drops some. Among 25,000 or so clones listed, about 86% were seen once. At minimum, one pre-ART and two post-ART PBMC samples were obtained from each donor. V was trimmed by 2 bases and J by 7 bases, leaving 12 bases between them. The CDR3 consists of 13 residues. CDR1 is GTSNPN and CDR2 is SVGIG in the germline V gene (reference sequence). General study points: Subsequent to ART, diversity was augmented yet persisted below that of transplant donor controls. Repertoires from HIV showed CDR3 length ranges narrower than those of controls. Clones that expanded before ART (that is, prior to treatment) dominated the repertoire at all time points.

About this clone itself: No antigen is known for it.

The chain carries TRBV30 and TRBJ1-3; D is ambiguous. The sample in question was unsorted PBMCs, obtained 1.9 years after starting antiretroviral therapy. The clonotype originates from a woman aged 25 to 45 with HIV. CDR3: CAWSNILGNTIYF. The DNA of the CDR3 is TGTGCCTGGAGTAACATCCTGGGGAACACCATATATTTT.